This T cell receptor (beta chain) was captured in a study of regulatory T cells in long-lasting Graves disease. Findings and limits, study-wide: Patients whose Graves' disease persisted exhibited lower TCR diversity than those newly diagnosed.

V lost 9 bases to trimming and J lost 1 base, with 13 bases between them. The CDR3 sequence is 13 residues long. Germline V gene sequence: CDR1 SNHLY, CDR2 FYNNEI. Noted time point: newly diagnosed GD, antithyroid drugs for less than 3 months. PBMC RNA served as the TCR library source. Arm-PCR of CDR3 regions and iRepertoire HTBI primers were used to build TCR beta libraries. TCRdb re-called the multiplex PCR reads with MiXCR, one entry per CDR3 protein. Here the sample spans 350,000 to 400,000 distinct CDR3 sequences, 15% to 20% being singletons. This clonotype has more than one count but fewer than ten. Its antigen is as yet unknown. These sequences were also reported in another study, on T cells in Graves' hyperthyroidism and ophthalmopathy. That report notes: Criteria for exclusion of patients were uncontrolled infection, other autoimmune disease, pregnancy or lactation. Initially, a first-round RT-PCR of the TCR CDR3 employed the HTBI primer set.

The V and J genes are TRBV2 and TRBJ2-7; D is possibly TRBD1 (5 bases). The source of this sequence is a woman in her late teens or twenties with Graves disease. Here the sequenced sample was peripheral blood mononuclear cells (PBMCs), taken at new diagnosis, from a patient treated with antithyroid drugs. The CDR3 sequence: CARTDPHSYEQYF. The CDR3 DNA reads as TGTGCCAGGACAGATCCCCATTCCTACGAGCAGTACTTC.